This record looks at one T cell receptor (beta chain) sequence and its context. This record belongs to a study of blood T cell repertoires in COVID-19. About the study: The United States, Italy and Spain were the sources of the acute and convalescent COVID-19 samples. T cells, B-cell-depleted T cells, or PBMCs provided the cDNA or gDNA that served as material.

Trimming removed 2 bases from V and 1 base from J, with 6 bases in between. CDR1 is MNHEY and CDR2 is SVGAGI in the germline V gene. The CDR3 is 15 residues long. Original processing notes: How many nucleated cells were present was estimated from reference gene primer amplification. Clones were sequenced by immunoSEQ multiplex PCR, and TCRdb holds only the in-frame ones, with some missing. V, J and clone size reflect that table, while D and trimming were determined from the DNA. This table holds around 70,000 clones, roughly 90% found once. Sequencing input: peripheral blood. The gene calls are TRBV6-5 and TRBJ1-6, with D unresolved. The TCR originated in a man in his forties or fifties with acute or convalescent COVID-19. The CDR3 DNA follows: TGTGCCAGCAGTTACGGAGGTTCCTATAATTCACCCCTCCACTTT. Protein sequence: CASSYGGSYNSPLHF.